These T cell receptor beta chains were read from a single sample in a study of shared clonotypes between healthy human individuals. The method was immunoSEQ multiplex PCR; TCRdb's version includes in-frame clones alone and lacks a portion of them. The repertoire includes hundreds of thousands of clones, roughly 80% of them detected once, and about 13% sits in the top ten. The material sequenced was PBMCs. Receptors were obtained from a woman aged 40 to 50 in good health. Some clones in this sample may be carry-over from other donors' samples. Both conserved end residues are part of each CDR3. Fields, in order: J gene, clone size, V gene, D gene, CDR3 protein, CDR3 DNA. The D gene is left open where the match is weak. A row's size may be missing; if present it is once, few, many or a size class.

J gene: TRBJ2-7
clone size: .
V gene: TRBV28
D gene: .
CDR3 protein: CASSLRPSYEQYF
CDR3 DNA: TGTGCCAGCAGTTTAAGACCGAGTTACGAGCAGTACTTC

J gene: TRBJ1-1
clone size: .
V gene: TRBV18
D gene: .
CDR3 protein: CASSPPAGVGTEAFF
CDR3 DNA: TGTGCCAGCTCACCACCAGCAGGGGTGGGCACTGAAGCTTTCTTT

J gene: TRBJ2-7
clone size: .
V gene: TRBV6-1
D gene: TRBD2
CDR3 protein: CASCSGGLYEQYF
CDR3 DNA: TGTGCCAGCTGTAGCGGGGGGTTATACGAGCAGTACTTC

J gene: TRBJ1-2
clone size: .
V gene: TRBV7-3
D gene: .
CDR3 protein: CASSLGTTAGYTF
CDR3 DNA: TGTGCCAGCAGCTTAGGAACGACGGCGGGATACACCTTC

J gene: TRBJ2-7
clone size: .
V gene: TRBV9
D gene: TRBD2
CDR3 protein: CASSVGGVSGYEQYF
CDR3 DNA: TGTGCCAGCAGCGTAGGAGGAGTTAGCGGGTACGAGCAGTACTTC

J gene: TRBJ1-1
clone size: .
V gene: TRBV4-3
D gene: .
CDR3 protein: CASSLSRGTEAFF
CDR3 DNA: TGCGCCAGCAGCCTATCCCGGGGAACTGAAGCTTTCTTT

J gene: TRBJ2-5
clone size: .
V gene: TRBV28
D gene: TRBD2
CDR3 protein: CASSRARGIVGTQYF
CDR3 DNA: TGTGCCAGCAGTCGGGCGCGGGGGATCGTGGGGACCCAGTACTTC

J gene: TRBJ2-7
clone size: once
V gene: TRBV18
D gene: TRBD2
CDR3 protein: CASSGAGGYEQYF
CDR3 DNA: TGTGCCAGCTCTGGAGCGGGAGGGTACGAGCAGTACTTC

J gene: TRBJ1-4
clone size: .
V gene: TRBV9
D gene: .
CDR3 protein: CASSVGTAGKLFF
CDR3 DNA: TGTGCCAGCAGCGTCGGGACTGCTGGAAAACTGTTTTTT

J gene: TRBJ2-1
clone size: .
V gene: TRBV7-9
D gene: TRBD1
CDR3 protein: CASSDGQGQEFF
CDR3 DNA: TGTGCCAGCAGCGATGGACAGGGGCAGGAGTTCTTC

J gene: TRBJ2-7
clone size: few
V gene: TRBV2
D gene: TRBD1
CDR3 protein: CASSPRQGANEQYF
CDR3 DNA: TGTGCCAGCAGCCCCAGACAGGGGGCTAACGAGCAGTACTTC

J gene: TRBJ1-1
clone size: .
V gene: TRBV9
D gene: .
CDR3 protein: CASSVQDPTEAFF
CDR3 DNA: TGTGCCAGCAGCGTGCAGGACCCCACTGAAGCTTTCTTT

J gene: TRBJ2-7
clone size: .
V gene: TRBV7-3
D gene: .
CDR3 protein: CASSLTGRSYEQYF
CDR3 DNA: TGTGCCAGCAGCTTAACGGGCAGGAGCTACGAGCAGTACTTC

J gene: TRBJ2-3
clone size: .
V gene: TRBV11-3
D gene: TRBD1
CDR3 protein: CASSRGTGGRDTQYF
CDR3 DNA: TGTGCCAGCAGCCGTGGGACAGGGGGCAGAGATACGCAGTATTTT

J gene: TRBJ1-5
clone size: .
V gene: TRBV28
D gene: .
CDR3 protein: CASSLRQLSIWNQPQHF
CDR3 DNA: TGTGCCAGCAGTTTGCGGCAACTCTCTATCTGGAATCAGCCCCAGCATTTT

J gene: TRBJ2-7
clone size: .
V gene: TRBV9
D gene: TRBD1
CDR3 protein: CASSVETGLEQYF
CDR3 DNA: TGTGCCAGCAGCGTGGAGACAGGGCTCGAGCAGTACTTC

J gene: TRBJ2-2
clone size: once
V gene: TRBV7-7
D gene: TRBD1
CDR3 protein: CASSQGTGEFPVYKLFF
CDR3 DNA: TGTGCTAGCAGCCAAGGGACAGGGGAATTTCCCGTTTATAAGCTGTTTTTT

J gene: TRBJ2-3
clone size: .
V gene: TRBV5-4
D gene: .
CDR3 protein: CASSLGASTDTQYF
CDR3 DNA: TGTGCCAGCAGCTTGGGGGCTTCCACAGATACGCAGTATTTT

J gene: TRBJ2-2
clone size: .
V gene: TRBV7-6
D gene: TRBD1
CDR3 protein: CASSPVWLGQGQNTGELFF
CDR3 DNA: TGTGCCAGCAGCCCAGTTTGGTTAGGACAGGGGCAAAACACCGGGGAGCTGTTTTTT

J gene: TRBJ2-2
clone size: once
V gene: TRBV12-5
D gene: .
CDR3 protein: CASGLVGGTGELFF
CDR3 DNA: TGTGCTAGTGGTTTGGTTGGCGGGACCGGGGAGCTGTTTTTT

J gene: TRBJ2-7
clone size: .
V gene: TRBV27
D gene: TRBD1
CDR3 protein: CASRRQVTGTDYEQYF
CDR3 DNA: TGTGCCAGCAGGAGACAGGTTACCGGGACAGACTACGAGCAGTACTTC

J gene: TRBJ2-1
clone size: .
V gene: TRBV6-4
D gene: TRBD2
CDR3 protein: CASSDSTSGSNEQFF
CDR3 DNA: TGTGCCAGCAGTGACTCGACTAGCGGGAGCAATGAGCAGTTCTTC

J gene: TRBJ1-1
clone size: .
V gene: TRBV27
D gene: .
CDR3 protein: CASSFSTDMSTEAFF
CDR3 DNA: TGTGCCAGCAGTTTCAGTACCGATATGAGCACTGAAGCTTTCTTT

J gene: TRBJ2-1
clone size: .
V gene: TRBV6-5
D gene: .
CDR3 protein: CASSYDPYNEQFF
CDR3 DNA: TGTGCCAGCAGTTACGACCCTTACAATGAGCAGTTCTTC

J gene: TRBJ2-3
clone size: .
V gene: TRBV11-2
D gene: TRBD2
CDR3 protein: CASSPSGSRTDTQYF
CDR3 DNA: TGTGCCAGCAGCCCTAGCGGGTCCCGCACAGATACGCAGTATTTT

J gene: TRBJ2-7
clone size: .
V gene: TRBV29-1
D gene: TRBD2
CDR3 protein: CSVRTSANSYEQYF
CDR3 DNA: TGCAGCGTTCGGACTAGCGCCAACTCCTACGAGCAGTACTTC

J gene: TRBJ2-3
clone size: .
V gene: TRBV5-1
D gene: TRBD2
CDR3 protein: CASSLAPGLGTDTQYF
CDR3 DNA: TGCGCCAGCAGCTTGGCCCCGGGACTAGGCACAGATACGCAGTATTTT

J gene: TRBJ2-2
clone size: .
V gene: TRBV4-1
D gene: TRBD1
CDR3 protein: CASSPQTGTLFF
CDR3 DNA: TGCGCCAGCAGCCCACAGACAGGGACGCTGTTTTTT

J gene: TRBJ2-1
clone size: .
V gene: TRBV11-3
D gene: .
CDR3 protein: CASSLGGTSYNEQFF
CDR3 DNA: TGTGCCAGCAGCTTAGGAGGTACTAGTTACAATGAGCAGTTCTTC

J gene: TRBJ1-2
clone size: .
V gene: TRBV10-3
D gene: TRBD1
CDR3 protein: CAISEKGAGYGYTF
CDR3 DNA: TGTGCCATCAGTGAGAAGGGGGCCGGCTATGGCTACACCTTC

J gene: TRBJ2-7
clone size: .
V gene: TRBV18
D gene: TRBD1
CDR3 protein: CASSPGDRVKSYEQYF
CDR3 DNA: TGTGCCAGCTCACCAGGGGACAGGGTGAAATCCTACGAGCAGTACTTC

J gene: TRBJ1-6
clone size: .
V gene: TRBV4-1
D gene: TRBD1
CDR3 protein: CASSQRQGYSPLHF
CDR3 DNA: TGCGCCAGCAGCCAACGACAGGGTTATTCACCCCTCCACTTT

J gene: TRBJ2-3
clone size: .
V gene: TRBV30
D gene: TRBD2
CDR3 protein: CAWSRAGVPDTQYF
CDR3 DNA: TGTGCCTGGAGTCGAGCGGGAGTACCAGATACGCAGTATTTT

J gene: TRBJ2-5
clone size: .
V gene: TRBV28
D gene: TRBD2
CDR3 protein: CASSNDGLAGGETQYF
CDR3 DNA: TGTGCCAGCAGTAACGACGGGTTAGCGGGAGGAGAGACCCAGTACTTC

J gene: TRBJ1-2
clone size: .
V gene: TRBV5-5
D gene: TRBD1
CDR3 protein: CASSWDRANYGYTF
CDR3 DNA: TGTGCCAGCAGCTGGGACAGAGCTAACTATGGCTACACCTTC

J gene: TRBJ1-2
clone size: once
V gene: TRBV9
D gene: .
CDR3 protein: CASSVRSTAYGYTF
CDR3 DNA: TGTGCCAGCAGCGTAAGGTCAACTGCCTATGGCTACACCTTC

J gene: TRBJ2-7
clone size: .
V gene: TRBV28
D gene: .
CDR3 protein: CASRGGIYEQYF
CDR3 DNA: TGTGCCAGCAGGGGAGGAATTTACGAGCAGTACTTC

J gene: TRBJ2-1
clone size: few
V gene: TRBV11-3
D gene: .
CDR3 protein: CASSEGDNEQFF
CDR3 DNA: TGTGCCAGCAGCGAGGGGGACAATGAGCAGTTCTTC

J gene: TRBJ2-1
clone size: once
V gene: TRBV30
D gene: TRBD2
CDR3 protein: CAGPPLAGGLFF
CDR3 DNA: TGTGCCGGCCCCCCCCTAGCGGGAGGTTTGTTCTTC

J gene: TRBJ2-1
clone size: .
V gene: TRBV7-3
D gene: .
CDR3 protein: CASSLSRVAGQFF
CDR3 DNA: TGTGCCAGCAGCTTAAGTAGGGTCGCCGGACAGTTCTTC

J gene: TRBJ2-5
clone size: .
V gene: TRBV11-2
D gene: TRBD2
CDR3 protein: CASSLDPVSGNYQETQYF
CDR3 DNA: TGTGCCAGCAGCTTAGATCCGGTTAGCGGGAACTACCAAGAGACCCAGTACTTC

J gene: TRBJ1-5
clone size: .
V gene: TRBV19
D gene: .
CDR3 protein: CASRKPGLGNTQHF
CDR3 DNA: TGTGCCAGTAGAAAACCGGGTTTAGGGAATACTCAGCATTTT

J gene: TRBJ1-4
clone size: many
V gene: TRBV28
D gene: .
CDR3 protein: CASRLNEKLFF
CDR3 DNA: TGTGCCAGCAGGCTAAATGAAAAACTGTTTTTT

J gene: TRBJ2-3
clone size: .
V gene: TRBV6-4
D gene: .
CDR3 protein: CASSATAPPDTQYF
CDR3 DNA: TGTGCCAGCAGTGCGACTGCCCCCCCAGATACGCAGTATTTT

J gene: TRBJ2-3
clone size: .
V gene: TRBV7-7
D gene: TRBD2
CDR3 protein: CASSYKLADLSTDTQYF
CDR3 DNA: TGTGCTAGCAGCTACAAACTAGCGGATTTAAGCACAGATACGCAGTATTTT

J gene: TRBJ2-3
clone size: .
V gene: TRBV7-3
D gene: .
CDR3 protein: CASSRDRTDTQYF
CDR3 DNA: TGTGCCAGCAGCCGCGACCGCACAGATACGCAGTATTTT

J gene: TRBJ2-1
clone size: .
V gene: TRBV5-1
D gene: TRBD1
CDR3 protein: CASSSGTGAGNEQFF
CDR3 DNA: TGCGCCAGCAGCTCCGGGACAGGGGCGGGGAATGAGCAGTTCTTC

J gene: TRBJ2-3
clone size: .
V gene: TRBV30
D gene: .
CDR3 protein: CAWSVIQGFGTDTQYF
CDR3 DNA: TGTGCCTGGAGTGTAATCCAGGGCTTCGGCACAGATACGCAGTATTTT

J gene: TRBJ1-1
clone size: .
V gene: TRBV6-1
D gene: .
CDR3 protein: CASSEKSPEAFF
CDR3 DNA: TGTGCCAGCAGTGAAAAGTCGCCTGAAGCTTTCTTT

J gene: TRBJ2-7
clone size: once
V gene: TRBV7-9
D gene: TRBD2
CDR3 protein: CASSQTSGSSPSYEQYF
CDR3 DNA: TGTGCCAGCAGCCAAACTAGCGGGAGTTCTCCCTCCTACGAGCAGTACTTC

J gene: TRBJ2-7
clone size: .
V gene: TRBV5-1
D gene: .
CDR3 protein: CASRTSNEQYF
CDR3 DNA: TGCGCCAGCCGGACCTCTAATGAGCAGTACTTC

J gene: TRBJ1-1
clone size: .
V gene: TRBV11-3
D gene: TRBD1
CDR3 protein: CASSWTGLTEAFF
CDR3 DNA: TGTGCCAGCAGTTGGACAGGGCTCACTGAAGCTTTCTTT

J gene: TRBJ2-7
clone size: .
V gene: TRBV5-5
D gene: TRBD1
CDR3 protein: CASSPGQGPYEQYF
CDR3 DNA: TGTGCCAGCAGCCCCGGACAGGGTCCATACGAGCAGTACTTC

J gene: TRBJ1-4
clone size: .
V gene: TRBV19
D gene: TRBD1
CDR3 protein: CASRMGQGSTNEKLFF
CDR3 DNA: TGTGCCAGTAGAATGGGACAGGGATCGACTAATGAAAAACTGTTTTTT

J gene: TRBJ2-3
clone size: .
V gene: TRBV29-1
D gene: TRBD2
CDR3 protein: CSVGSGATDTQYF
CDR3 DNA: TGCAGCGTTGGGAGCGGGGCCACAGATACGCAGTATTTT

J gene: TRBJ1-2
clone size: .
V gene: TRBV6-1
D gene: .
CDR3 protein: CASSESYRTPYGYTF
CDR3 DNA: TGTGCCAGCAGTGAATCTTACAGGACCCCCTATGGCTACACCTTC